Shown below are 26 T cell receptor beta chains from a single sample sequenced in a study of cytomegalovirus exposure and HLA in healthy donors. The table came from immunoSEQ multiplex PCR; TCRdb's copy has only in-frame clones and leaves some out. This sample has 35,000 to 50,000 clones, with over 85% found just once. The sequenced sample was PBMCs. These receptors all come from a woman in her late teens or twenties in good health and CMV-seronegative.

This chain links TRBV9 with TRBJ2-5; tentative D call: TRBD1 (5 bases). V lost 0 bases and J lost 3, with 12 bases in between. This CDR3 contains 15 residues. Germline CDR1 reads SGDLS; CDR2 reads YYNGEE. CDR3 nucleotides: TGTGCCAGCAGCGTAGGTGGCAGGGTGGAAGAGACCCAGTACTTC. Residues: CASSVGGRVEETQYF.

This clone appeared a single time. The V and J genes are TRBV11-2 and TRBJ2-3; 7 nucleotides line up with TRBD1. Germline CDR1 SGHAT, CDR2 FQNNGV. After removal of 4 bases from V and 0 bases from J, the junction contained 7 bases not matched to a gene. CDR3 length: 16 residues. The CDR3 is CASSWGTVISTDTQYF. In nucleotides, the CDR3 is TGTGCCAGCAGCTGGGGGACAGTGATAAGCACAGATACGCAGTATTTT.

The gene calls are TRBV28 and TRBJ2-5; possible D gene TRBD1, 6 bases. The V gene lost 5 bases and the J gene lost 3 bases, with 22 bases spanning the gap. In germline, CDR1 is MDHEN, CDR2 SYDVKM. CDR3 size: 17 residues. The CDR3 coding sequence is TGTGCCAGCAGTCGCCCCGGGACAACGACGCGCAAAGAGACCCAGTACTTC. Amino acids: CASSRPGTTTRKETQYF.

Only one count was recorded for this clone. The V gene is TRBV19, the J gene TRBJ2-5; 7 positions match TRBD1. Germline loops: CDR1 LNHDA, CDR2 SQIVND (reference sequence). J lost 3 bases, V lost 7 bases, and 5 bases had no gene match. The length of the CDR3 is 13 residues. The CDR3 region is CASTDRAKETQYF. CDR3 nucleotides: TGTGCCAGTACAGACAGGGCTAAAGAGACCCAGTACTTC. The variable domain in full, with the rest retrieved from reference TRBV19 and TRBJ2-5, is DGGITQSPKYLFRKEGQNVTLSCEQNLNHDAMYWYRQDPGQGLRLIYYSQIVNDFQKGDIAEGYSVSREKKESFPLTVTSAQKNPTAFYLCASTDRAKETQYFGPGTRLLVL.

This sequence joins TRBV10-3 and TRBJ1-5, with TRBD1 identical over 8 bases. This CDR3 comprises 12 residues. V shed 6 bases and J 13 bases; nucleotides not matched to a gene: 8. CDR1 and CDR2 from the germline V gene are ENHRY and SYGVKD. The CDR3: CAIRNGTGPQHF. The DNA of the CDR3 is TGTGCCATCAGGAACGGGACAGGCCCACAGCATTTT.

The chain has TRBV27 and TRBJ2-6; 8 bases line up with TRBD1. V was pared by 6 bases and J by 4 bases, with 11 bases of the junction left unmatched. The germline gives CDR1 MNHEY, CDR2 SMNVEV (reference sequence). The CDR3 contains 17 residues. CDR3 sequence reads: CASRMDRDLLGANVLTF. The CDR3 nucleotides are TGTGCCAGCAGGATGGACAGGGATTTGTTGGGGGCCAACGTCCTGACTTTC. Full variable domain (outside the CDR3, taken from reference TRBV27 and TRBJ2-6): EAQVTQNPRYLITVTGKKLTVTCSQNMNHEYMSWYRQDPGLGLRQIYYSMNVEVTDKGDVPEGYKVSRKEKRNFPLILESPSPNQTSLYFCASRMDRDLLGANVLTFGAGSRLTVL.

V usage is TRBV2 and J usage is TRBJ1-2; possibly TRBD1 for D (5 bases). V was cut by 4 bases and J by 2 bases, with 14 bases left in between. The CDR3 is made up of 15 amino acids. Germline CDR1 SNHLY, CDR2 FYNNEI. CDR3: CASSGSSGYNYGYTF. The DNA of the CDR3 is TGTGCCAGCAGTGGTTCGTCAGGGTACAACTATGGCTACACCTTC.

The rearrangement joins TRBV9 to TRBJ2-3; D is perhaps TRBD1 (5 bases). V was shortened by 3 bases and J by 6 bases, with 11 bases between the two germline ends. Germline-derived CDR1 and CDR2 are SGDLS and YYNGEE. There are 13 residues in the CDR3. The CDR3 here is CASSGQGSDTQYF. In DNA form, the CDR3 reads TGTGCCAGCAGCGGGCAGGGCTCTGATACGCAGTATTTT.

The chain has TRBV6-5 and TRBJ1-2, with D perhaps matching TRBD1 (5 bases). The CDR3 is 12 amino acids. V dropped 6 bases and J dropped 7 bases, with 12 bases sitting between them. Germline V gene lookup returns CDR1 MNHEY and CDR2 SVGAGI. The CDR3 DNA reads as TGTGCCAGCAGCCCAGGGCTGGGTGGCTACACCTTC. Its protein product is CASSPGLGGYTF.

The chain is built from TRBV30 and TRBJ2-2, with D maybe TRBD1 (6 bases). Germline CDR1 reads GTSNPN; CDR2 reads SVGIG (reference sequence). Trimming stripped 1 base from V and 6 bases from J, with 12 bases between. The CDR3 covers 14 residues. This CDR3 is CAWSAGHSAGELFF. The DNA for the CDR3 is TGTGCCTGGAGTGCGGGACATTCCGCCGGGGAGCTGTTTTTT.

The J gene is TRBJ1-1, the V gene TRBV9, with D possibly TRBD1 on 5 matching bases. CDR1 is SGDLS, CDR2 YYNGEE, per germline. Between the trimmed V and J ends, which lost 0 bases and 4 bases, there was a span of 13 bases. This CDR3 is 15 amino acids long. Here the CDR3 reads CASSVGGDVGTEAFF. The CDR3 DNA reads as TGTGCCAGCAGCGTAGGGGGGGACGTGGGCACTGAAGCTTTCTTT.

By share, this clone counts as medium-sized (0.01 to 0.1%). The chain recombines TRBV2 with TRBJ1-5; no clear D gene. V was cut by 3 bases and J by 5 bases, with 8 bases left in between. Per the germline V gene, CDR1 is SNHLY and CDR2 is FYNNEI. The CDR3 has 13 residues. This CDR3 reads CASSDGAHQPQHF. The CDR3 DNA reads as TGTGCCAGCAGTGACGGAGCGCATCAGCCCCAGCATTTT.

The chain links TRBV9 to TRBJ2-3; 8 bases line up with TRBD2. The J segment lost 1 base and the V segment lost 3 bases, leaving 13 bases of the junction unmatched. The CDR3 is 18 residues long. The germline V gene encodes CDR1 SGDLS and CDR2 YYNGEE. The CDR3 sequence is CASSAELLGRGGTDTQYF. As DNA, the CDR3 is TGTGCCAGCAGCGCAGAGCTACTCGGGAGGGGGGGCACAGATACGCAGTATTTT.

The V call is TRBV7-8, the J call TRBJ1-2; a weak D match, TRBD1 (6 bases). V lost 5 bases and J lost 2, with 9 bases in between. The CDR3 covers 13 residues. Germline V gene data show CDR1 as SGHVS and CDR2 as FQNEAQ. CDR3 coding DNA: TGTGCCAGCAGCGGTACAGGGAACTATGGCTACACCTTC. Translating it yields CASSGTGNYGYTF.

V gene TRBV28 combines with J gene TRBJ1-1; the D gene is possibly TRBD1 (5 bases). V was clipped by 5 bases and J by 5 bases, with 18 bases between them. Per the germline V gene, CDR1 is MDHEN and CDR2 is SYDVKM. The CDR3 is made up of 15 amino acids. CDR3 nucleotides: TGTGCCAGCAGTCTCCTCGGGACTCTGGGAACTGAAGCTTTCTTT. Protein: CASSLLGTLGTEAFF.

The chain combines TRBV2 with TRBJ1-5, with TRBD1 identical over 10 bases. CDR1 and CDR2 (germline): SNHLY, FYNNEI. V lost 4 bases and J lost 6; bases outside the gene matches: 3. The CDR3 has 14 amino acids. The CDR3 DNA reads TGTGCCAGCAGTGCGGGACAGGGGATTCAGCCCCAGCATTTT. It specifies CASSAGQGIQPQHF.

This chain uses TRBV9 with TRBJ2-2; the match to TRBD2 covers 11 bases. This CDR3 spans 19 amino acids. Germline V CDR1 and CDR2: SGDLS, YYNGEE. The trim removed 4 bases at V and 0 bases at J, leaving 11 bases unmatched. CDR3 in amino acids: CASSPIEVAGGPNTGELFF. The CDR3, as DNA: TGTGCCAGCAGCCCAATCGAGGTAGCGGGAGGGCCGAACACCGGGGAGCTGTTTTTT.

The V call is TRBV5-4, the J call TRBJ2-1; 13 bases match TRBD2. Germline V gene sequence: CDR1 SGHNT, CDR2 YYREEE (reference sequence). With 1 base clipped from V and 6 bases from J, the junction kept 4 bases outside the gene matches. The CDR3 covers 16 residues. CDR3 sequence: CASSLTSGRARNEQFF. CDR3 in DNA: TGTGCCAGCAGCTTGACTAGCGGGAGGGCTCGCAATGAGCAGTTCTTC.

V usage is TRBV11-2 and J usage is TRBJ2-4; D might be TRBD2 (5 bases). The germline V gene has CDR1 SGHAT and CDR2 FQNNGV. Trimming left V 3 bases short and J 6 bases short, with 15 bases between. The CDR3 contains 15 residues. The CDR3 nucleotides read TGTGCCAGCAGCTTGGCTTTAGCGATTGGAAACATTCAGTACTTC. This gives the protein CASSLALAIGNIQYF.

J is TRBJ2-7 and V is TRBV18, with 8 bases that match TRBD2. V lost 6 bases, J lost 3 bases, and 16 bases stayed unmatched. This CDR3 is built from 17 residues. The germline gives CDR1 KGHSH, CDR2 LQKENI. CDR3 loop: CASSPSSGQGGYYEQYF. CDR3 sequence (DNA): TGTGCCAGCTCCCCCTCTAGCGGGCAGGGTGGATACTACGAGCAGTACTTC.

This chain links TRBV5-8 with TRBJ2-3; 7 positions agree with TRBD1. V dropped 4 bases and J dropped 0; count of bases not matched to a gene: 2. The CDR3 extends over 14 amino acids. Germline assignment: CDR1 SGHTS and CDR2 YDEGEE. The CDR3 loop is CASSPTGSTDTQYF. The DNA for the CDR3 is TGTGCCAGCAGCCCGACAGGGAGCACAGATACGCAGTATTTT.

Here the CDR3 DNA reads TGTGCCAGCAGCCAAGATCGGGGGACGCAGTATTTT. As protein: CASSQDRGTQYF. V is TRBV4-2 and J is TRBJ2-3; the D gene is possibly TRBD2 (6 bases). V lost 0 bases and J lost 9, with 7 bases in between. The germline V gene encodes CDR1 LGHNA and CDR2 YNFKEQ. This CDR3 is built from 12 residues.

The chain employs TRBV4-1 and TRBJ1-1, with D unclear. The CDR3 is 14 residues long. The germline CDR1 and CDR2 sequences are MGHRA and YSYEKL. V lost 0 bases and J lost 2, with 7 bases in between. The CDR3 spells CASSQESVNTEAFF. The CDR3 DNA follows: TGCGCCAGCAGCCAAGAATCCGTAAACACTGAAGCTTTCTTT.

The chain is built from TRBV13 and TRBJ1-2, with D possibly TRBD1 on 5 matching bases. The CDR3 is 15 amino acids. V dropped 0 bases and J dropped 3 bases, with 11 bases sitting between them. CDR1 and CDR2 from the germline V gene are PRHDT and FYEKMQ (reference sequence). In DNA, the CDR3 is TGTGCCAGCAGCTTAGGGGGTGGGGCGGACTATGGCTACACCTTC. Protein product: CASSLGGGADYGYTF.

The gene calls are TRBV6-5 and TRBJ2-1; D is unclear. V lost 10 bases, J lost 3 bases, and 10 bases lay in between. CDR1 is MNHEY and CDR2 is SVGAGI in the germline V gene. This CDR3 is 12 amino acids long. The CDR3 bases are TGTGCCACCCCCGCGGACTACAATGAGCAGTTCTTC. This encodes CATPADYNEQFF.

This clone was seen just once. This rearrangement joins TRBV19 to TRBJ2-3; 9 bases line up with TRBD1. CDR3 length equals 16 residues. With V trimmed by 2 bases and J by 1 base, 4 bases remained unmatched. The germline gives CDR1 LNHDA, CDR2 SQIVND (reference sequence). In DNA, the CDR3 is TGTGCCAGTAGTATATTTAGGGACAGGGGCACAGATACGCAGTATTTT. It translates to CASSIFRDRGTDTQYF.